The 19 T cell receptor beta chains below come from one sample, sequenced in a study of shared clonotypes between healthy human individuals. The protocol was immunoSEQ multiplex PCR, while the TCRdb copy is restricted to in-frame clones and leaves out a portion. The table has more than 2 million clones, almost 96% seen once. The sequencing sample was made of naive CD4+ T cells sorted from blood. Subset meaning: CD45RA+ positively selected. These receptors all come from a man aged 18 to 29 in good health.

The chain has TRBV7-2 and TRBJ2-1; 8 bases line up with TRBD1. This CDR3 is 18 amino acids long. Trimming took 0 bases from V and 1 from J; bases not matched to a gene: 8. CDR1 SGHTA and CDR2 FQGNSA come from the germline V gene. The CDR3 bases are TGTGCCAGCAGCTTAGCGTCGTCCGGACAGGGTTCCTACAATGAGCAGTTCTTC. Protein: CASSLASSGQGSYNEQFF.

CDR3 coding DNA: TGTGCCATCAGTGACGATCGGGACAGAGACATTTACGAGCAGTACTTC. Its translation is CAISDDRDRDIYEQYF. The J gene is TRBJ2-7, the V gene TRBV10-3, with 7 bases aligning to TRBD1. This CDR3 region has 16 residues. Germline V gene data show CDR1 as ENHRY and CDR2 as SYGVKD. V lost 3 bases to trimming and J lost 4 bases; unmatched junction nucleotides: 12.

This clone occurred once. The chain carries TRBV2 and TRBJ2-2; maybe TRBD2 (5 bases). V lost 6 bases, J lost 0 bases, and 11 bases lay in between. The germline V gene encodes CDR1 SNHLY and CDR2 FYNNEI. The CDR3 is 15 residues long. The chain's CDR3 is CASRIDYTNTGELFF. Here the CDR3 DNA reads TGTGCCAGCAGGATCGACTACACGAACACCGGGGAGCTGTTTTTT.

About this clone itself: Other DNA sequences in this sample translate to the same CDR3. This chain joins TRBV11-2 and TRBJ1-3; D is possibly TRBD1 (6 bases). The CDR3 is made up of 13 amino acids. The germline V gene encodes CDR1 SGHAT and CDR2 FQNNGV. The ends were cut back, 5 bases at V and 4 bases at J, with 9 bases in the middle. CDR3 nucleotide sequence: TGTGCCAGCAGCCCTGGGACAGGAAACACCATATATTTT. It yields the protein CASSPGTGNTIYF.

On this clone: Additional DNA sequences in this sample encode the identical CDR3. The rearrangement uses TRBV6-5 and TRBJ1-3, with D possibly matching TRBD1 (6 bases). Trimming pared 5 bases from V and 0 bases from J, leaving 11 bases between. Germline V gene data show CDR1 as MNHEY and CDR2 as SVGAGI. The CDR3 is 15 residues long. The CDR3 DNA sequence: TGTGCCAGCAGTCGCGGGGGGCCCTCTGGAAACACCATATATTTT. Residues: CASSRGGPSGNTIYF.

The chain has TRBV25-1 and TRBJ2-4; TRBD1 might be the D (5 bases). V was trimmed by 4 bases and J by 7 bases, leaving 17 bases between them. CDR1 and CDR2 (germline): MGHDK, SYGVNS. The CDR3 length is 15 residues. This CDR3 reads CASSASDTGNNIQYF. Here the CDR3 DNA reads TGTGCCAGCAGTGCCTCGGACACGGGTAACAACATTCAGTACTTC.

The chain couples TRBV5-1 to TRBJ2-1; D call uncertain. CDR3 length equals 12 residues. CDR1 and CDR2 (germline): SGHRS, YFSETQ. Trimming took off 5 bases at V and 6 bases at J, with 9 bases between the two ends. The CDR3 DNA follows: TGCGCCAGCAGTCTCCACCCCAATGAGCAGTTCTTC. Its translation is CASSLHPNEQFF.

V and J are TRBV6-1 and TRBJ1-3, with 9 bases matching TRBD1. The germline V gene has CDR1 MNHNS and CDR2 SASEGT. After removal of 7 bases from V and 4 bases from J, the junction contained 5 bases not matched to a gene. The CDR3 sequence is 14 residues long. The CDR3 DNA is TGTGCCAGCAACGAACAGGGGGCAGGAAACACCATATATTTT. As protein: CASNEQGAGNTIYF.

The chain is built from TRBV27 and TRBJ2-7, with D tentatively TRBD2 (5 bases). In germline, CDR1 is MNHEY, CDR2 SMNVEV (reference sequence). V shed 5 bases and J shed 7 bases, with 24 bases lying between them. The CDR3 has 16 amino acids. The CDR3 loop reads CASSPRPDITGMEQYF. In DNA, the CDR3 is TGTGCCAGCAGTCCCCGCCCAGACATTACGGGGATGGAGCAGTACTTC.

This chain connects TRBV4-1 to TRBJ2-5, with 11 nucleotides matching TRBD1. This CDR3 has 15 amino acids. The germline CDR1 and CDR2 sequences are MGHRA and YSYEKL. After removal of 4 bases from V and 5 bases from J, the junction contained 6 bases not matched to a gene. The CDR3 DNA is TGCGCCAGCAGCCGGACAGGGGGCAGGTGGGAGACCCAGTACTTC. Translation: CASSRTGGRWETQYF.

The gene calls are TRBV6-1 and TRBJ1-6; 9 nucleotides agree with TRBD1. Germline CDR1 MNHNS, CDR2 SASEGT. V shed 4 bases, J shed 7 bases, and the junction held 5 bases outside the gene matches. This CDR3 has 15 amino acids. The CDR3: CASSATGGLNSPLHF. CDR3 nucleotides: TGTGCCAGCAGTGCGACAGGGGGACTCAATTCACCCCTCCACTTT.

This chain links TRBV28 with TRBJ2-7; D is perhaps TRBD1 (5 bases). Germline-derived CDR1 and CDR2 are MDHEN and SYDVKM. CDR3 size: 14 residues. V lost 3 bases, J lost 1 base, and 10 bases lay in between. The CDR3: CASSFLGQSYEQYF. CDR3 sequence (DNA): TGTGCCAGCAGTTTCCTAGGACAATCCTACGAGCAGTACTTC.

Comment on this clone: This sample includes further DNA sequences coding for the same CDR3. This chain connects TRBV11-2 to TRBJ2-7; D is perhaps TRBD2 (6 bases). CDR1 is SGHAT and CDR2 is FQNNGV in the germline V gene. Between the trimmed V and J ends, which lost 4 bases and 0 bases, there was a span of 7 bases. The CDR3 consists of 13 residues. The CDR3 sequence: CASSWGGSYEQYF. DNA for the CDR3: TGTGCCAGCAGCTGGGGAGGCTCCTACGAGCAGTACTTC.

The J gene is TRBJ2-5, the V gene TRBV28, with D tentatively TRBD1 (7 bases). The CDR3 has 16 residues. Germline-derived CDR1 and CDR2 are MDHEN and SYDVKM. The V end lost 2 bases, the J end lost 0 bases, and 13 bases lay between the germline ends. The CDR3 DNA sequence: TGTGCCAGCAGTTTAGGGGGGACAGTGTACCAAGAGACCCAGTACTTC. Translation: CASSLGGTVYQETQYF.

In the case of this clone: A read error may produce the germline difference seen at one junction end. The chain is built from TRBV5-4 and TRBJ2-7; 14 bases are a match to TRBD2. The CDR3 runs 13 residues. The germline V gene has CDR1 SGHNT and CDR2 YYREEE (reference sequence). The CDR3 DNA is TGTGCCAGCAGCTCCGGGACTAGCGGGAGAGTTGGCTTC. Amino acid sequence: CASSSGTSGRVGF.

Notes on this clone: Other DNA sequences in this specimen translate into the identical CDR3. The gene calls are TRBV5-1 and TRBJ1-5; the match to TRBD1 covers 7 bases. This CDR3 comprises 15 residues. Germline V gene sequence: CDR1 SGHRS, CDR2 YFSETQ. J was trimmed by 1 base and V by 0 bases; bases with no gene match: 1. Here the CDR3 reads CASSLEGGSNQPQHF. CDR3 nucleotides: TGCGCCAGCAGCTTGGAAGGGGGCAGCAATCAGCCCCAGCATTTT.

The chain carries TRBV11-2 and TRBJ1-1; perhaps TRBD1 as D (5 bases). V lost 2 bases and J lost 4, with 11 bases in between. Germline lookup yields CDR1 SGHAT and CDR2 FQNNGV. CDR3 length: 14 amino acids. Written as DNA, the CDR3 is TGTGCCAGCAGCTTAACATCAGGGATCACTGAAGCTTTCTTT. Translation: CASSLTSGITEAFF.

This rearrangement joins TRBV6-1 to TRBJ1-1, with D possibly being TRBD1 (5 bases). V lost 5 bases and J lost 0, with 10 bases in between. CDR3 length equals 14 residues. CDR1 MNHNS and CDR2 SASEGT come from the germline V gene. The CDR3 DNA is TGTGCCAGCAGTTCGACAGACATGAACACTGAAGCTTTCTTT. Its protein is CASSSTDMNTEAFF.

V and J are TRBV18 and TRBJ1-1; D unclear. Deletions cut 0 bases from V and 0 bases from J, with 8 bases between. The CDR3 extends over 15 amino acids. In germline, CDR1 is KGHSH, CDR2 LQKENI. The CDR3 protein is CASSPPSTVNTEAFF. The CDR3 DNA sequence: TGTGCCAGCTCACCACCGTCCACGGTGAACACTGAAGCTTTCTTT.